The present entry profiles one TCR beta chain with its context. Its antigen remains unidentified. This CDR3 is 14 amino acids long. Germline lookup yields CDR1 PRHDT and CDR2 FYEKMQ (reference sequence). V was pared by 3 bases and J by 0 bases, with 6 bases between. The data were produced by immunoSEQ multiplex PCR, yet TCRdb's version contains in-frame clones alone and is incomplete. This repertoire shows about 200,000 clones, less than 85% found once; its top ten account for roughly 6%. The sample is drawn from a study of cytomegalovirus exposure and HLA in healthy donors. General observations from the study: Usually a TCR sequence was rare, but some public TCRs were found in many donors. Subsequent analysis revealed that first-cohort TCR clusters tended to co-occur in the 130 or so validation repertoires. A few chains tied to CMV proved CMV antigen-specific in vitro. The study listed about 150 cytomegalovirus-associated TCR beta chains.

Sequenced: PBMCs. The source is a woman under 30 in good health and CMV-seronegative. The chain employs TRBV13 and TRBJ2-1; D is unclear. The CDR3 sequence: CASSLASSYNEQFF. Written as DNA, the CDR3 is TGTGCCAGCAGCTTGGCAAGCTCCTACAATGAGCAGTTCTTC.